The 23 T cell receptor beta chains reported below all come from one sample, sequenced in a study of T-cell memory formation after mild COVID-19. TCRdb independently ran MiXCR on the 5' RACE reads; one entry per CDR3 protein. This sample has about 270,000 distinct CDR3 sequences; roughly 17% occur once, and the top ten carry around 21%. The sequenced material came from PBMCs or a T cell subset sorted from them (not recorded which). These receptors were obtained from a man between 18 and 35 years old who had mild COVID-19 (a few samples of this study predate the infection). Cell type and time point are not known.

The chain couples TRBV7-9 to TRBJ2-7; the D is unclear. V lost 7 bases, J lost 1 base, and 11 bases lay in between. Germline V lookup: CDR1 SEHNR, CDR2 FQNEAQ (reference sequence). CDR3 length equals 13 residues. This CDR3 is CASTPMDSYEQYF. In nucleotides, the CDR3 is TGTGCCAGCACCCCGATGGATTCCTACGAGCAGTACTTC. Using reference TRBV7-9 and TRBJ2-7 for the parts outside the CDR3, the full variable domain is DTGVSQNPRHKITKRGQNVTFRCDPISEHNRLYWYRQTLGQGPEFLTYFQNEAQLEKSRLLSDRFSAERPKGSFSTLEIQRTEQGDSAMYLCASTPMDSYEQYFGPGTRLTVT.

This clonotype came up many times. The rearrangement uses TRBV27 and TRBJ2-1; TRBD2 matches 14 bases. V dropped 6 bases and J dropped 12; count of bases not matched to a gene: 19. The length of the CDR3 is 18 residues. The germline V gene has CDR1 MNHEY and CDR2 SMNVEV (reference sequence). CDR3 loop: CASSTYGTQTSGGATQFF. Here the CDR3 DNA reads TGTGCCAGCAGCACCTACGGGACGCAGACTAGCGGGGGGGCCACGCAGTTCTTC.

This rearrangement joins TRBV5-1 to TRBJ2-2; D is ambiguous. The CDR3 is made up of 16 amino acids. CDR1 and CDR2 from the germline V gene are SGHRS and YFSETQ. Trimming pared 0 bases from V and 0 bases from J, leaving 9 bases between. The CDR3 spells CASSLEASTNTGELFF. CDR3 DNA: TGCGCCAGCAGCTTGGAGGCATCAACGAACACCGGGGAGCTGTTTTTT. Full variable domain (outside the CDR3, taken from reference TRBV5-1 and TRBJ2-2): KAGVTQTPRYLIKTRGQQVTLSCSPISGHRSVSWYQQTPGQGLQFLFEYFSETQRNKGNFPGRFSGRQFSNSRSEMNVSTLELGDSALYLCASSLEASTNTGELFFGEGSRLTVL.

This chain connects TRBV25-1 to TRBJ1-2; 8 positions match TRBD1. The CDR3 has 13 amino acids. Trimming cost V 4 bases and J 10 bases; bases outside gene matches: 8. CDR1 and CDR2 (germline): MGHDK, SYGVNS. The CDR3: CASSAPDRDDYTF. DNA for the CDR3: TGTGCCAGCAGTGCCCCGGACAGGGACGACTACACCTTC.

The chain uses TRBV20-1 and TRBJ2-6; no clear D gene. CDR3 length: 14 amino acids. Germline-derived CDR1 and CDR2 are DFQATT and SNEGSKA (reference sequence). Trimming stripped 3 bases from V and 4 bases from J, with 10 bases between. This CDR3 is CSASVATGANVLTF. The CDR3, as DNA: TGCAGTGCTAGTGTGGCGACCGGGGCCAACGTCCTGACTTTC.

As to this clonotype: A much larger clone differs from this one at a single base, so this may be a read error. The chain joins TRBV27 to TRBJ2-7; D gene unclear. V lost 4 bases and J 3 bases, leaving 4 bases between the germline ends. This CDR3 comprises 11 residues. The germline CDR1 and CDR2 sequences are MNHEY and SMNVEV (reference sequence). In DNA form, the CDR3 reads TGTGCCAGCAGTTGGGGCTACGAGCAGTACTTC. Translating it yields CASSWGYEQYF.

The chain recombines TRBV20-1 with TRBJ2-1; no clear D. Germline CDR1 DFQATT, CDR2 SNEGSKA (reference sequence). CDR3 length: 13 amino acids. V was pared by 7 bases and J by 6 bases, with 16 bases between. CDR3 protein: CSDSSAPGNEQFF. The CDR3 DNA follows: TGCAGTGACTCGTCGGCTCCCGGCAATGAGCAGTTCTTC.

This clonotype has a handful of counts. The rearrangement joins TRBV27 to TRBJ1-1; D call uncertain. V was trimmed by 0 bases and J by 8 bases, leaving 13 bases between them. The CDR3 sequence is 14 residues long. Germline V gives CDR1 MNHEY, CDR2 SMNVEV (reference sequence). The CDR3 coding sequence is TGTGCCAGCAGTTTATCGGGGAACCTACTGGAAGCTTTCTTT. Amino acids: CASSLSGNLLEAFF.

The CDR3 sequence is CASSYAGSRNINNEQFF. DNA of the CDR3: TGCGCCAGCAGCTACGCCGGGAGCCGCAACATAAACAATGAGCAGTTCTTC. The V gene is TRBV5-1, the J gene TRBJ2-1; TRBD2 might be the D (6 bases). The length of the CDR3 is 17 residues. CDR1 is SGHRS and CDR2 is YFSETQ in the germline V gene. V was pared by 3 bases and J by 5 bases, with 21 bases between. The full variable domain, its missing parts supplied by reference TRBV5-1 and TRBJ2-1, is KAGVTQTPRYLIKTRGQQVTLSCSPISGHRSVSWYQQTPGQGLQFLFEYFSETQRNKGNFPGRFSGRQFSNSRSEMNVSTLELGDSALYLCASSYAGSRNINNEQFFGPGTRLTVL.

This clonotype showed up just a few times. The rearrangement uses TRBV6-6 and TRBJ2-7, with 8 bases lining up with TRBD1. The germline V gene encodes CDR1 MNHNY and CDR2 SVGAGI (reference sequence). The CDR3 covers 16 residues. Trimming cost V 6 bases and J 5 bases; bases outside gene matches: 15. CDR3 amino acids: CASSYSLSNRGDEQYV. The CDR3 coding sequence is TGTGCCAGCAGCTACAGCCTCAGTAACAGGGGGGACGAGCAGTACGTC.

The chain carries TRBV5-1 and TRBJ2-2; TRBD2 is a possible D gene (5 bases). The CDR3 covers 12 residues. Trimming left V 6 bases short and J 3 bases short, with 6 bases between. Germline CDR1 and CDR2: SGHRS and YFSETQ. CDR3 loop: CASMRDTGELFF. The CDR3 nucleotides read TGCGCCAGCATGAGGGACACCGGGGAGCTGTTTTTT.

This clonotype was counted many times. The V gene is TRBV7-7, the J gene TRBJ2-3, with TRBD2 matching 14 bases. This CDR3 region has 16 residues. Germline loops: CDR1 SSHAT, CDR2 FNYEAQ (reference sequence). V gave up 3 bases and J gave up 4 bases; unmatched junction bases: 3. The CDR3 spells CASSLTSGGAADTQYF. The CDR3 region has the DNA TGTGCCAGCAGCTTGACTAGCGGGGGGGCCGCAGATACGCAGTATTTT.

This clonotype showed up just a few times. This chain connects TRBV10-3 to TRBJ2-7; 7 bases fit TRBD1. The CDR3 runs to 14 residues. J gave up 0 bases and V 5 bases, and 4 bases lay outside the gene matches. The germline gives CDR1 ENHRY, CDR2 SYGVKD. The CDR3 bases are TGTGCCATCAGTCTACAGGGGAGCTCCTACGAGCAGTACTTC. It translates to CAISLQGSSYEQYF.

The CDR3 bases are TGTGCCAGCTCATCGGGACGGAACACTGAAGCTTTCTTT. This translates into CASSSGRNTEAFF. The rearrangement uses TRBV18 and TRBJ1-1, with D tentatively TRBD1 (5 bases). This CDR3 comprises 13 residues. The germline V and J ends were trimmed by 5 bases and 1 base, with 8 bases remaining between them. Germline CDR1 is KGHSH and CDR2 is LQKENI.

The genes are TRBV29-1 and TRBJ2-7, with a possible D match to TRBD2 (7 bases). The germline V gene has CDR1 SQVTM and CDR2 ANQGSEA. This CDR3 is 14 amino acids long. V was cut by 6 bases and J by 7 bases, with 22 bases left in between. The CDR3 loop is CSVTPPGGGWEQYF. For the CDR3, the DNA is TGCAGCGTAACACCACCCGGCGGGGGCTGGGAGCAGTACTTC.

Here the CDR3 reads CASSLTGASGNTIYF. The CDR3 region has the DNA TGTGCCAGCAGCTTAACGGGTGCCTCTGGAAACACCATATATTTT. This sequence joins TRBV7-3 and TRBJ1-3; D remains unclear. V gave up 0 bases and J gave up 0 bases, with 6 bases separating them. Looked up from germline, CDR1 is SGHTA and CDR2 is FQGTGA. The CDR3 sequence is 15 residues long.

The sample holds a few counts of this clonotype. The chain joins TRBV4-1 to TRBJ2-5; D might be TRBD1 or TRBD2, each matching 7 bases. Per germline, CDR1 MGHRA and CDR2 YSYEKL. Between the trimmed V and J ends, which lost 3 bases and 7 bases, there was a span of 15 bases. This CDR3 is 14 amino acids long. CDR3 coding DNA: TGCGCCAGCAGCCAGGCAGGGGGGAGGGGGACCCAGTACTTC. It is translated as CASSQAGGRGTQYF.

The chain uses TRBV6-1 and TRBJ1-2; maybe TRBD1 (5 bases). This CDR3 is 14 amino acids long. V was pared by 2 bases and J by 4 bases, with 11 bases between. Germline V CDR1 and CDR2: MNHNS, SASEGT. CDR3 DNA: TGTGCCAGCAGTGAAAGCAGGGTTGGCTATGGCTACACCTTC. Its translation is CASSESRVGYGYTF.

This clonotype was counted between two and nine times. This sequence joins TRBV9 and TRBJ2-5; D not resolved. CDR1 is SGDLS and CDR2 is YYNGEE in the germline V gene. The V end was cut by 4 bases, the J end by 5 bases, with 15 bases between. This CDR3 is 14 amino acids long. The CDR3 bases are TGTGCCAGCAGCCCCAGTCCGGGCCGGGAGACCCAGTACTTC. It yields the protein CASSPSPGRETQYF.

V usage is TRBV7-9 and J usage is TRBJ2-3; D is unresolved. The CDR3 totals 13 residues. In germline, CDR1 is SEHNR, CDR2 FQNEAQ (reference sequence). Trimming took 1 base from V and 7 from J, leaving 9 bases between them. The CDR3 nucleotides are TGTGCCAGCAGCTTAGGGTTTCAGAATACGCAGTATTTT. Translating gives CASSLGFQNTQYF.

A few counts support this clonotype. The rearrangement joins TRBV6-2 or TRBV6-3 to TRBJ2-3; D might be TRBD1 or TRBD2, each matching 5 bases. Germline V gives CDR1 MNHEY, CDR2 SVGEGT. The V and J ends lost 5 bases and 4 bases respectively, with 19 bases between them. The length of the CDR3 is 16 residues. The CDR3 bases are TGTGCCAGCAGTCGCCGCAGGGAGTCGGTGGCAGATACGCAGTATTTT. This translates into CASSRRRESVADTQYF.

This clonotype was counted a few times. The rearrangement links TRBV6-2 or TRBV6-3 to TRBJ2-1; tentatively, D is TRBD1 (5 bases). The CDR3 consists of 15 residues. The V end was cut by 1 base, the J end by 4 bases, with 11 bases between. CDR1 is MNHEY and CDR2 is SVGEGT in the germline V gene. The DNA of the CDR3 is TGTGCCAGCAGTTACTTTCCAGGGTCGTACAATGAGCAGTTCTTC. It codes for CASSYFPGSYNEQFF.

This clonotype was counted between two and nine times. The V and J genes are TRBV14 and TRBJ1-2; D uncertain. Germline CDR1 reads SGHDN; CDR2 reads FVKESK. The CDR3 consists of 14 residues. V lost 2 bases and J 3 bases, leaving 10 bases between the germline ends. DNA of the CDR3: TGTGCCAGCAGCCAAAGGCCCGGATACTATGGCTACACCTTC. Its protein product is CASSQRPGYYGYTF.